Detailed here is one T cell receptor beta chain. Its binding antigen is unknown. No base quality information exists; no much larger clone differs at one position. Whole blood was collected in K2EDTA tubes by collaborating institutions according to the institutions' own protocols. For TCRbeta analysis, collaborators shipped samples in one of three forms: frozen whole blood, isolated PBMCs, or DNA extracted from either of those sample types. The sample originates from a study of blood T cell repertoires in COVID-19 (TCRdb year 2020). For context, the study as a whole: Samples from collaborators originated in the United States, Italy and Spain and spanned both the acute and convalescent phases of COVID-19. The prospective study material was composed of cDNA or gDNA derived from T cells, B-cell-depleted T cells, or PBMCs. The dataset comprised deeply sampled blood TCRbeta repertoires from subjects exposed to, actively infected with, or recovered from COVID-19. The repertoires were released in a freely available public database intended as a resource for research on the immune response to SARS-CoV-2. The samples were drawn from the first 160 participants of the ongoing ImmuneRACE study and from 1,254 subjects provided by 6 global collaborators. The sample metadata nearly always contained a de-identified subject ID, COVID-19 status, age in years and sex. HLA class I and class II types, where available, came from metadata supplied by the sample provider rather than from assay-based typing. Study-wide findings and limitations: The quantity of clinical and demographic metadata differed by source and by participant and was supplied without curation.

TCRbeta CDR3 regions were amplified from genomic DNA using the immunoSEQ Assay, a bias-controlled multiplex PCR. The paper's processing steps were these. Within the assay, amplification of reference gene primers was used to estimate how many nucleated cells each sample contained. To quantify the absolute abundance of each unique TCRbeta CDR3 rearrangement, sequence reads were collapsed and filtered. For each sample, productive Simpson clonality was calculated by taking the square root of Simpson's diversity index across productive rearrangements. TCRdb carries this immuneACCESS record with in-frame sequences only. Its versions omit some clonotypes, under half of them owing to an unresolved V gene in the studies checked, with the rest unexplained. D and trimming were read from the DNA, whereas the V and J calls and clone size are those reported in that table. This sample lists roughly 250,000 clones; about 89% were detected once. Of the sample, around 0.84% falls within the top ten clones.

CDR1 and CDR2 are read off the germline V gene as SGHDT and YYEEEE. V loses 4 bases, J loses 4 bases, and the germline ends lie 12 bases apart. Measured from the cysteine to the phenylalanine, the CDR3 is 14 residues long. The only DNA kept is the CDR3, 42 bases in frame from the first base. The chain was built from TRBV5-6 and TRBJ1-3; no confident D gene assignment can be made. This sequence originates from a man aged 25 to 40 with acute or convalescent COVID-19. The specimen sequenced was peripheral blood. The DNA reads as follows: TGTGCCAGCAGCCGCGGGCGGGGAGGAAACACCATATATTTT. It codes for CASSRGRGGNTIYF. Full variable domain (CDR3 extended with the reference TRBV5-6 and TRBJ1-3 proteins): DAGVTQSPTHLIKTRGQQVTLRCSPKSGHDTVSWYQQALGQGPQFIFQYYEEEERQRGNFPDRFSGHQFPNYSSELNVNALLLGDSALYLCASSRGRGGNTIYFGEGSWLTVV.